A single sample gave rise to the 3 T cell receptor beta chains below, sequenced in a study of blood T cell repertoires in COVID-19. Only in-frame clones appear in the TCRdb table, and some are missing; sequencing was by immunoSEQ multiplex PCR. The sample comprises about 140,000 clones, roughly 88% of which are singletons, and about 1.7% rests with the top ten. The sequenced sample was peripheral blood. These receptor sequences come from a man between 65 and 85 years old with acute or convalescent COVID-19.

The chain links TRBV3-1 (or the pseudogene TRBV3-2) to TRBJ2-1; 9 bases line up with TRBD2. Trimming took 2 bases from V and 2 from J; bases not matched to a gene: 13. CDR1 LGHDT and CDR2 YNNKEL come from the germline V gene (reference sequence). The CDR3 runs 19 residues. CDR3 sequence (DNA): TGTGCCAGCAGCCAATCCGGGAAAGCGGGGGGCCACGCCTACAATGAGCAGTTCTTC. Its protein is CASSQSGKAGGHAYNEQFF.

The J gene is TRBJ1-4, the V gene TRBV24-1; no clear D. Germline loops: CDR1 KGHDR, CDR2 SFDVKD. The CDR3 extends over 17 amino acids. Between the trimmed V and J ends, which lost 4 bases and 0 bases, there was a span of 14 bases. The CDR3 protein is CATSDPGKGATNEKLFF. The CDR3 DNA reads as TGTGCCACCAGTGACCCGGGGAAAGGAGCAACTAATGAAAAACTGTTTTTT.

The table lists this clone with a count of one. The chain joins TRBV4-2 to TRBJ2-7; unclear D gene. CDR3 length: 14 residues. V lost 0 bases to trimming and J lost 9 bases, with 15 bases between them. Germline loops: CDR1 LGHNA, CDR2 YNFKEQ. The CDR3: CASSQDLLVLGQYF. The CDR3 DNA sequence: TGTGCCAGCAGCCAAGATCTCTTGGTACTTGGGCAGTACTTC.